This entry is about one T cell receptor (beta chain). Its cognate antigen is unknown. The data derive from a study of T cell responses to AZD1222 COVID-19 vaccine. Study-wide results and limits: Baseline seropositives among AZD1222 recipients totaled only five to seven. Among vaccine-associated CD4 TCRs, coverage spanned spike, with dominance at 160-218 and 743-854.

The table came from immunoSEQ multiplex PCR; TCRdb's copy has only in-frame clones and leaves some out. The sample comprises some 120,000 clones, more than 70% of which are singletons, and roughly 4.4% rests with the top ten. The sequence derives from an adult who received the AZD1222 COVID-19 vaccine. This specimen was peripheral blood, taken 28 days after the second AZD1222 dose.

DNA of the CDR3: TGTGCCAGTAGTATCCCCCAGGGCCAGGGGGGACCTGAAGCTTTCTTT. It yields the protein CASSIPQGQGGPEAFF. The chain uses TRBV19 and TRBJ1-1; 7 positions agree with TRBD1. This CDR3 has 16 residues. V lost 3 bases, J lost 6 bases, and 13 bases stayed unmatched. The V gene's germline CDR1 is LNHDA and CDR2 SQIVND (reference sequence).